Each of the 22 T cell receptor beta chains below was sequenced from the same sample in a study of response to subunit inactivated influenza vaccine. TCRdb reprocessed the RT-PCR reads with MiXCR, giving one entry per CDR3 protein. This table holds about 700,000 distinct CDR3 sequences, 12% to 15% found once. The specimen comprised PBMCs from blood, sampled about 14 days before vaccination. The receptors stem from a man aged 50-59 years who received an inactivated influenza vaccine.

The rearrangement uses TRBV29-1 and TRBJ2-7; 9 positions match TRBD1. Germline CDR1 SQVTM, CDR2 ANQGSEA. This CDR3 has 11 residues. Trimming took 7 bases from V and 6 from J; bases not matched to a gene: 4. CDR3: CSAVDRGEQYF. The CDR3 nucleotides read TGCAGCGCGGTGGACAGGGGCGAGCAGTACTTC.

The chain links TRBV9 to TRBJ2-1; D is unclear. Germline V gene data show CDR1 as SGDLS and CDR2 as YYNGEE. With 3 bases removed from V and 8 bases from J, the gap between germline ends came to 9 bases. CDR3 length equals 12 residues. The CDR3 DNA is TGTGCCAGCAGCGCGCGTTCCGATGAGCAGTTCTTC. It encodes CASSARSDEQFF.

This chain links TRBV20-1 with TRBJ2-2; the match to TRBD1 covers 8 bases. Trimming cost V 6 bases and J 5 bases; bases outside gene matches: 11. The CDR3 contains 15 residues. Germline V gene data show CDR1 as DFQATT and CDR2 as SNEGSKA (reference sequence). In DNA, the CDR3 is TGCAGTGCCGATACCCGACAGGGGAATACCGGGGAGCTGTTTTTT. This codes for CSADTRQGNTGELFF.

This clonotype was counted many times. The CDR3 DNA reads TGTGCCAGCAGCCAAGGCAGAAACACAGATACGCAGTATTTT. Its protein product is CASSQGRNTDTQYF. This chain links TRBV4-2 with TRBJ2-3; D unclear. CDR3 length: 14 residues. V lost 1 base and J 2 bases, leaving 7 bases between the germline ends. CDR1 is LGHNA and CDR2 is YNFKEQ in the germline V gene.

This sequence joins TRBV20-1 and TRBJ1-6; TRBD1 is a possible D gene (5 bases). V was cut by 0 bases and J by 9 bases, with 9 bases left in between. The V gene's germline CDR1 is DFQATT and CDR2 SNEGSKA (reference sequence). This CDR3 region has 13 residues. In DNA form, the CDR3 reads TGCAGTGCTAGAGACACTGGGACTTCACCCCTCCACTTT. It is translated as CSARDTGTSPLHF.

J is TRBJ2-3 and V is TRBV6-5, with 7 bases matching TRBD2. Germline assignment: CDR1 MNHEY and CDR2 SVGAGI. V dropped 2 bases and J dropped 1; count of bases not matched to a gene: 3. The CDR3 length is 15 residues. In nucleotides, the CDR3 is TGTGCCAGCAGTTACACCCGGGGGGGCACAGATACGCAGTATTTT. It translates to CASSYTRGGTDTQYF.

This clonotype was seen a few times. The chain carries TRBV12-3 or TRBV12-4 and TRBJ1-6; D gene unclear. The CDR3 contains 16 residues. Between the trimmed V and J ends, which lost 6 bases and 1 base, there was a span of 13 bases. CDR3 in DNA: TGTGCCAGCAGGGGATCATTAGGGTCCTATAATTCACCCCTCCACTTT. This gives the protein CASRGSLGSYNSPLHF.

The V gene is TRBV4-2, the J gene TRBJ2-7; D perhaps matches TRBD2 (5 bases). The CDR3 loop spans 15 amino acids. V was shortened by 1 base and J by 1 base, with 11 bases between the two germline ends. Germline V CDR1 and CDR2: LGHNA, YNFKEQ. The CDR3 here is CASSQVIERSYEQYF. CDR3 in DNA: TGTGCCAGCAGCCAAGTTATAGAGCGGTCCTACGAGCAGTACTTC.

In its sample, this clonotype was seen a few times. The V gene is TRBV4-1, the J gene TRBJ1-1; D is undetermined. The germline V gene encodes CDR1 MGHRA and CDR2 YSYEKL. The length of the CDR3 is 14 residues. The V end was cut by 0 bases, the J end by 8 bases, with 13 bases between. The CDR3 loop is CASSQEAGGLEAFF. CDR3 sequence (DNA): TGCGCCAGCAGCCAAGAAGCAGGCGGCTTGGAAGCTTTCTTT.

The chain's CDR3 is CASGLVLAGGMNTGELFF. In nucleotides, the CDR3 is TGTGCTAGTGGTTTGGTACTTGCAGGGGGGATGAACACCGGGGAGCTGTTTTTT. The chain has TRBV12-5 and TRBJ2-2; tentatively, D is TRBD1 (7 bases). V was trimmed by 0 bases and J by 1 base, leaving 15 bases between them. Germline lookup yields CDR1 LGHNT and CDR2 FRNRAP. The CDR3 consists of 18 residues.

This clonotype was observed a few times. The genes are TRBV15 and TRBJ1-6; no definite D call. From germline, CDR1 is LNHNV and CDR2 YYDKDF (reference sequence). The germline V and J ends were trimmed by 6 bases and 9 bases, with 21 bases remaining between them. The CDR3 is 16 residues long. Here the CDR3 reads CATSSGVTREGSPLHF. The CDR3 bases are TGTGCCACCAGTAGCGGGGTCACAAGGGAAGGTTCACCCCTCCACTTT.

The chain couples TRBV5-1 to TRBJ2-3; 8 positions match TRBD1. This CDR3 has 15 residues. Germline V gene sequence: CDR1 SGHRS, CDR2 YFSETQ. The junction had 9 bases not matched to a gene; V was cut back by 4 bases and J by 5 bases. CDR3 coding DNA: TGCGCCAGCAGCCTCCGGACAGGGCTTGAAGATACGCAGTATTTT. Protein sequence: CASSLRTGLEDTQYF.

The chain has TRBV29-1 and TRBJ2-7; 10 nucleotides align to TRBD1. This CDR3 region has 12 residues. Germline V gene data show CDR1 as SQVTM and CDR2 as ANQGSEA. The ends lost 6 bases at V and 6 bases at J; junction bases unmatched: 5. The CDR3 coding sequence is TGCAGCGTCACCGACAGGGGGCGCGAGCAGTACTTC. This gives the protein CSVTDRGREQYF.

In its sample, this clonotype was seen once. The rearrangement joins TRBV20-1 to TRBJ2-3; D might be TRBD1 or TRBD2, each matching 6 bases. V gave up 4 bases and J gave up 0 bases, with 14 bases separating them. CDR3 length: 15 residues. Germline V gene sequence: CDR1 DFQATT, CDR2 SNEGSKA (reference sequence). The CDR3 sequence is CSANGGPASTDTQYF. The CDR3 DNA reads as TGCAGTGCTAATGGGGGGCCCGCTAGCACAGATACGCAGTATTTT.

With respect to this clonotype: At one of its ends the junction is not consistent with the germline gene, which may arise from a read error. The chain employs TRBV7-8 and TRBJ2-2; D perhaps matches TRBD2 (7 bases). Germline CDR1 and CDR2: SGHVS and FQNEAQ. CDR3 length equals 13 residues. DNA of the CDR3: TGTGCCAGCTGCTTAGGGGGGGCCGGGGAGCTGTTTTTT. Translating it yields CASCLGGAGELFF.

This clonotype was counted ten times or more. This rearrangement joins TRBV7-2 to TRBJ2-3; D not certain. Trimming took off 2 bases at V and 5 bases at J, with 5 bases between the two ends. The CDR3 is 12 residues long. The V gene's germline CDR1 is SGHTA and CDR2 FQGNSA. The CDR3 DNA reads TGTGCCAGCAGCTTATATATAGATACGCAGTATTTT. This sequence encodes CASSLYIDTQYF.

V and J are TRBV20-1 and TRBJ1-5; D unresolved. The CDR3 is 13 residues long. Germline assignment: CDR1 DFQATT and CDR2 SNEGSKA (reference sequence). Trimming stripped 3 bases from V and 0 bases from J, with 6 bases between. In DNA, the CDR3 is TGCAGTGCTAGCGGCAGTAGCAATCAGCCCCAGCATTTT. Protein: CSASGSSNQPQHF.

The J gene is TRBJ2-1, the V gene TRBV5-1, with 7 bases identical to TRBD2. J was trimmed by 4 bases and V by 1 base; bases with no gene match: 8. Germline-derived CDR1 and CDR2 are SGHRS and YFSETQ. The CDR3 consists of 16 residues. CDR3 DNA: TGCGCCAGCAGCTTGCAACCTAGCGGCCTATACAATGAGCAGTTCTTC. This gives the protein CASSLQPSGLYNEQFF.

This clonotype has only a few counts. The chain combines TRBV7-2 with TRBJ1-2, with D possibly being TRBD1 (5 bases). CDR3 length: 12 residues. Germline V gene data show CDR1 as SGHTA and CDR2 as FQGNSA. Trimming took 2 bases from V and 10 from J, leaving 11 bases between them. In nucleotides, the CDR3 is TGTGCCAGCAGCTTAAGCGGGGCCCCCTACACCTTC. Protein: CASSLSGAPYTF.

This clonotype was found a few times. The chain recombines TRBV7-2 with TRBJ1-2, with a possible D match to TRBD1 (6 bases). The CDR3 has 16 amino acids. Germline CDR1 and CDR2: SGHTA and FQGNSA. Deletions cut 5 bases from V and 0 bases from J, with 16 bases between. CDR3 coding DNA: TGTGCCAGCAGCCCCCTACGGACAGTCTCTAACTATGGCTACACCTTC. Translation gives CASSPLRTVSNYGYTF.

The rearrangement joins TRBV2 to TRBJ2-3; TRBD2 might be the D (5 bases). The CDR3 totals 14 residues. Germline V gene lookup returns CDR1 SNHLY and CDR2 FYNNEI. Deletions cut 1 base from V and 5 bases from J, with 10 bases between. The CDR3 nucleotides read TGTGCCAGCAGTGAAGACGGGGTGGTAGATACGCAGTATTTT. Protein sequence: CASSEDGVVDTQYF.

This clonotype has more than one count but fewer than ten. The chain has TRBV20-1 and TRBJ2-7, with 12 bases fitting TRBD2. Germline V CDR1 and CDR2: DFQATT, SNEGSKA (reference sequence). Unmatched junction bases numbered 5, after V lost 1 base and J lost 4 bases. The CDR3 is 15 amino acids. DNA for the CDR3: TGCAGTGCTAGAGGACTAGCGGGAGTGCATTACGAGCAGTACTTC. This translates into CSARGLAGVHYEQYF.